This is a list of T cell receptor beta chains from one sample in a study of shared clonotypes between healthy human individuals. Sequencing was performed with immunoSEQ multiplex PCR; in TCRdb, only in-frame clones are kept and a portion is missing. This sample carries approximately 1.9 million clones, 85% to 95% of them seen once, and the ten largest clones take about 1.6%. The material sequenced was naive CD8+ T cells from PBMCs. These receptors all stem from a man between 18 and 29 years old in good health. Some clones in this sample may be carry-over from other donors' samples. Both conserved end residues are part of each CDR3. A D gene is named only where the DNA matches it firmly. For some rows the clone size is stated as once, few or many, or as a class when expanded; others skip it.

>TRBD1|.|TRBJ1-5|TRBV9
CASSGAGTGSNQPQHF
TGTGCCAGCAGCGGAGCCGGGACAGGAAGCAATCAGCCCCAGCATTTT
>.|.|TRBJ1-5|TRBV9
CASSAYMDQPQHF
TGTGCCAGCAGCGCCTACATGGATCAGCCCCAGCATTTT
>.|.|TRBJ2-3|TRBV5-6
CASTRKWGRLRTDTQYF
TGTGCCAGCACTCGGAAATGGGGGAGGCTGCGCACAGATACGCAGTATTTT
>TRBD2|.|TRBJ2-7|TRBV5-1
CASSASREAYEQYF
TGCGCCAGCAGCGCAAGCCGGGAGGCCTACGAGCAGTACTTC
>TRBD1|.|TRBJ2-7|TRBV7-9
CASNHPGTGAYEQYF
TGTGCCAGCAACCACCCCGGGACAGGGGCCTACGAGCAGTACTTC
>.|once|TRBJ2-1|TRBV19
CASSIRAPNEQFF
TGTGCCAGTAGTATAAGGGCCCCCAATGAGCAGTTCTTC
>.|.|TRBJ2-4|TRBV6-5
CASSLSITGPQYF
TGTGCCAGCAGCCTCTCGATTACGGGTCCTCAGTACTTC
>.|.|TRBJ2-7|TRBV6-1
CASSEEVRAYEQYF
TGTGCCAGCAGTGAAGAAGTCAGGGCCTACGAGCAGTACTTC
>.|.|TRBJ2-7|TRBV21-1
CANSTVSYEQYF
TGTGCCAACTCGACCGTCTCCTACGAGCAGTACTTC
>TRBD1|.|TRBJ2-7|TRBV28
CASSADREVPYEQYF
TGTGCCAGCAGTGCGGACAGGGAGGTCCCCTACGAGCAGTACTTC
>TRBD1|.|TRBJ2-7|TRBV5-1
CASYQGVGSSYEQYF
TGCGCCAGCTACCAGGGGGTTGGGAGCTCCTACGAGCAGTACTTC
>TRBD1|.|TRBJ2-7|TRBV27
CASSLSQRQGLVHEQYF
TGTGCCAGCAGTTTATCCCAGAGACAGGGTTTGGTCCACGAGCAGTACTTC
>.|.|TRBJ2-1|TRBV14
CASSEGVPGDSYNEQFF
TGTGCCAGCAGCGAAGGGGTTCCCGGAGACTCCTACAATGAGCAGTTCTTC
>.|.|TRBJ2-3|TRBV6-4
CASSPPETVKSTDTQYF
TGTGCCAGCTCACCCCCGGAGACTGTAAAGAGCACAGATACGCAGTATTTT
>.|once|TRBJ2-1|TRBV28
CASRPQGGGLLYNEQFF
TGTGCCAGCAGACCCCAGGGGGGGGGTCTTCTCTACAATGAGCAGTTCTTC
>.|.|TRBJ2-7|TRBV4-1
CASSQVRGGGQSSYEQYF
TGCGCCAGCAGCCAAGTTAGGGGGGGAGGGCAAAGCTCCTACGAGCAGTACTTC
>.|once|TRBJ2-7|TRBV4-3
CASSQDWQGLLEQYF
TGCGCCAGCAGCCAAGACTGGCAGGGACTGCTCGAGCAGTACTTC
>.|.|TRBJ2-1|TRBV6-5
CASSWGLGFGNEQFF
TGTGCCAGCAGTTGGGGACTCGGTTTCGGCAATGAGCAGTTCTTC
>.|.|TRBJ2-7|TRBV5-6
CASSLVGREQYF
TGTGCCAGCAGCTTGGTAGGGCGCGAGCAGTACTTC
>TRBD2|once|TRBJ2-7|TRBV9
CASSVTSGSRWEQYF
TGTGCCAGCAGCGTCACTAGCGGGAGTCGCTGGGAGCAGTACTTC
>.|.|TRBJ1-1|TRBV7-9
CASRPGGNTEAFF
TGTGCCAGCAGGCCGGGAGGAAACACTGAAGCTTTCTTT
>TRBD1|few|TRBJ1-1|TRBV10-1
CASSEGTANTEAFF
TGCGCCAGCAGTGAGGGGACAGCGAACACTGAAGCTTTCTTT
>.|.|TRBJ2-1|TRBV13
CASSLGVGEQFF
TGTGCCAGCAGCTTAGGGGTGGGTGAGCAGTTCTTC
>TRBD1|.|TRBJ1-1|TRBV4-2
CASSQGDSGTEAFF
TGTGCCAGCAGCCAGGGGGACAGTGGGACTGAAGCTTTCTTT
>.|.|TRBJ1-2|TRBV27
CASSFLPSGLTYGYTF
TGTGCCAGCAGTTTCCTTCCGTCAGGGTTGACTTATGGCTACACCTTC
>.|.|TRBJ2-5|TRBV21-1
CASRRETQYF
TGTGCCAGCAGGCGCGAGACCCAGTACTTC
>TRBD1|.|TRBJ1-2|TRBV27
CASSLSTLGQGAGYTF
TGTGCCAGCAGTTTATCGACATTGGGACAGGGGGCTGGCTACACCTTC